This TCR beta chain was found in a study of T-cell memory formation after mild COVID-19. The CDR3 is 15 residues long. Germline V gene lookup returns CDR1 SEHNR and CDR2 FQNEAQ (reference sequence). V dropped 4 bases and J dropped 4; count of bases not matched to a gene: 9. As concerns this clonotype: The antigen remains unidentified.

MiXCR, applied by TCRdb to the 5' RACE reads, yields one record per CDR3 protein. The sample carries 400,000 to 500,000 distinct CDR3 sequences, about 20% recorded once. General study results and limits: Among contracting clones, CD4+ were mainly CM/EM and CD8+ enriched in EMRA.

V usage is TRBV7-9 and J usage is TRBJ2-7; TRBD1 matches at 8 bases. This clonotype was sampled from an adult woman who had mild COVID-19 (a few samples of this study predate the infection). Cell type and time point are not known. Sequences were obtained from PBMCs or a T cell subset sorted from them (not recorded which). CDR3 residues: CASSSPPGTGYEQYF. CDR3 sequence (DNA): TGTGCCAGCAGCTCACCCCCCGGGACAGGATACGAGCAGTACTTC.